The 10 T cell receptor beta chains given below trace back to one sample, sequenced in a study of blood T cell repertoires in COVID-19. The assay was immunoSEQ multiplex PCR, and TCRdb's table has in-frame clones only and misses some. The table includes about 270,000 clones, roughly 86% detected once. The sequencing sample was made of peripheral blood. All receptors come from a man aged 40-55 years who had recovered from COVID-19.

V usage is TRBV19 and J usage is TRBJ1-1, with D perhaps TRBD1 (5 bases). This CDR3 spans 14 amino acids. The V end was cut by 6 bases, the J end by 0 bases, with 11 bases between. Germline V gives CDR1 LNHDA, CDR2 SQIVND (reference sequence). The CDR3 DNA reads TGTGCCAGTAGCCCGACAGTGATGAACACTGAAGCTTTCTTT. Protein product: CASSPTVMNTEAFF. The variable domain in full, with the rest retrieved from reference TRBV19 and TRBJ1-1, is DGGITQSPKYLFRKEGQNVTLSCEQNLNHDAMYWYRQDPGQGLRLIYYSQIVNDFQKGDIAEGYSVSREKKESFPLTVTSAQKNPTAFYLCASSPTVMNTEAFFGQGTRLTVV.

V usage is TRBV27 and J usage is TRBJ1-2; D unresolved. V gave up 3 bases and J gave up 5 bases, with 7 bases separating them. The CDR3 length is 12 residues. Germline lookup yields CDR1 MNHEY and CDR2 SMNVEV (reference sequence). The CDR3 loop reads CASSFRGYGYTF. In nucleotides, the CDR3 is TGTGCCAGCAGTTTTCGAGGATATGGCTACACCTTC.

The chain carries TRBV5-6 and TRBJ1-1; weak D call: TRBD1 (6 bases). The germline V gene has CDR1 SGHDT and CDR2 YYEEEE. The CDR3 runs 13 residues. V gave up 2 bases and J gave up 5 bases, with 10 bases separating them. The CDR3 region is CASSFGGLTEAFF. DNA for the CDR3: TGTGCCAGCAGCTTTGGGGGCTTGACTGAAGCTTTCTTT.

This chain uses TRBV7-2 with TRBJ2-3, with D uncertain. This CDR3 is 14 amino acids long. V was shortened by 0 bases and J by 3 bases, with 7 bases between the two germline ends. Looked up from germline, CDR1 is SGHTA and CDR2 is FQGNSA. The CDR3 loop reads CASSLAYRTDTQYF. CDR3 sequence (DNA): TGTGCCAGCAGCTTAGCATACCGGACAGATACGCAGTATTTT.

CDR3 amino acids: CASRGGLAENTGELFF. For the CDR3, the DNA is TGTGCCAGCCGGGGGGGACTAGCGGAAAACACCGGGGAGCTGTTTTTT. The chain is built from TRBV27 and TRBJ2-2; 11 positions agree with TRBD2. The CDR3 loop spans 16 amino acids. Germline CDR1 reads MNHEY; CDR2 reads SMNVEV (reference sequence). V lost 8 bases to trimming and J lost 2 bases; unmatched junction nucleotides: 7.

The chain has TRBV3-1 (or the pseudogene TRBV3-2) and TRBJ2-7; D gene ambiguous. The V gene's germline CDR1 is LGHDT and CDR2 YNNKEL (reference sequence). V lost 4 bases, J lost 4 bases, and 20 bases lay in between. This CDR3 spans 16 amino acids. For the CDR3, the DNA is TGTGCCAGCAGCCTGAGCCATCGACTCAAGGTGTACGAGCAGTACTTC. Residues: CASSLSHRLKVYEQYF.

The chain carries TRBV6-2 or TRBV6-3 and TRBJ2-2; TRBD1 matches 8 bases. Germline assignment: CDR1 MNHEY and CDR2 SVGEGT. CDR3 length equals 16 residues. Trimming took 4 bases from V and 4 from J; bases not matched to a gene: 8. DNA of the CDR3: TGTGCCAGCAGTTCGTGGACAGGGTATAGCACCGGGGAGCTGTTTTTT. Translated: CASSSWTGYSTGELFF.

This clone was found once. The chain uses TRBV5-5 and TRBJ2-3, with D uncertain. Germline lookup yields CDR1 SGHKS and CDR2 YYEKEE (reference sequence). The CDR3 totals 14 residues. V lost 7 bases, J lost 3 bases, and 15 bases lay in between. This chain's CDR3 is CASGMQASTDTQYF. The DNA of the CDR3 is TGTGCCAGCGGCATGCAAGCGTCGACAGATACGCAGTATTTT.

This chain uses TRBV7-2 with TRBJ2-7; TRBD2 matches 9 bases. CDR1 SGHTA and CDR2 FQGNSA come from the germline V gene. The ends lost 5 bases at V and 8 bases at J; junction bases unmatched: 10. This CDR3 has 14 amino acids. In nucleotides, the CDR3 is TGTGCCAGCAGCCAGAGCGGGGGGCTCGGCCAGCAGTACTTC. It codes for CASSQSGGLGQQYF.

The chain is built from TRBV27 and TRBJ2-7, with 9 bases lining up with TRBD1. Germline V CDR1 and CDR2: MNHEY, SMNVEV (reference sequence). V lost 5 bases, J lost 0 bases, and 5 bases stayed unmatched. The CDR3 extends over 15 amino acids. In nucleotides, the CDR3 is TGTGCCAGCAGTGCATGGGACAGGGCCTCCTACGAGCAGTACTTC. The encoded protein is CASSAWDRASYEQYF.